A selection of T cell receptor beta chains follows, all from one sample in a study of T cells in tuberculosis. Sequencing used immunoSEQ multiplex PCR; TCRdb keeps in-frame clones, though not all of them. Here the sample spans some 23,000 clones, approximately 90% being singletons. Sequencing was performed on PBMCs. The receptors stem from a donor under 30 with latent tuberculosis or without tuberculosis infection. Some clones in this sample may be carry-over from other donors' samples. Both conserved end residues are part of each CDR3. Each record gives: V gene, J gene, clone size, D gene, CDR3 protein, CDR3 DNA. D genes are given only for firm matches. Clone size is given for some rows only: seen once, a few or many times, or a class if the clone is expanded.

TRBV6-4,TRBJ1-1,-,-,CASSDSPVSGTEAFF,TGTGCCAGCAGTGACTCTCCCGTGTCAGGCACTGAAGCTTTCTTT
TRBV2,TRBJ2-7,-,TRBD1,CASSELALGQGEIYEQYF,TGTGCCAGCAGTGAATTGGCTTTGGGACAGGGAGAGATCTACGAGCAGTACTTC
TRBV18,TRBJ1-1,-,-,CASSREGLNTEAFF,TGTGCCAGCTCACGGGAGGGCTTGAACACTGAAGCTTTCTTT
TRBV7-8,TRBJ2-1,-,TRBD2,CASSFPLRGATTLYNEQFF,TGTGCCAGCAGCTTTCCCTTGCGGGGGGCCACGACCCTCTACAATGAGCAGTTCTTC
TRBV2,TRBJ2-7,-,TRBD1,CASSLETGTGGGEQYF,TGTGCCAGCAGCCTGGAGACCGGGACAGGGGGCGGCGAGCAGTACTTC
TRBV19,TRBJ2-3,-,TRBD2,CASRLAGATDTQYF,TGTGCCAGCAGACTAGCGGGGGCCACAGATACGCAGTATTTT
TRBV9,TRBJ2-7,-,TRBD1,CASSGGTGSVAYEQYF,TGTGCCAGCAGCGGAGGGACAGGGAGCGTAGCCTACGAGCAGTACTTC
TRBV9,TRBJ2-2,-,TRBD1,CASSALGTVSGELFF,TGTGCCAGCAGCGCCCTAGGGACAGTTTCCGGGGAGCTGTTTTTT
TRBV5-8,TRBJ1-2,few,-,CASSWTRGAGYTF,TGTGCCAGCAGCTGGACACGGGGGGCTGGCTACACCTTC
TRBV5-1,TRBJ1-5,few,TRBD1,CASSPGTGGQQPQHF,TGCGCCAGCAGCCCCGGGACAGGGGGCCAACAGCCCCAGCATTTT
TRBV18,TRBJ1-4,-,TRBD1,CASSPQIQTGSYEKLFF,TGTGCCAGCTCACCACAAATCCAGACAGGGAGTTATGAAAAACTGTTTTTT
TRBV5-1,TRBJ2-1,-,TRBD2,CASRGRYHNEQFF,TGCGCCAGCCGCGGGAGATACCACAATGAGCAGTTCTTC
TRBV6-1,TRBJ2-3,-,-,CASRVQPGHTDTQYF,TGTGCCAGCAGGGTACAACCGGGACACACAGATACGCAGTATTTT
TRBV13,TRBJ2-7,-,-,CASSPYRESYEQYF,TGTGCCAGCAGCCCCTACAGGGAGTCCTACGAGCAGTACTTC
TRBV11-2,TRBJ2-2,-,-,CASSKSFTGELFF,TGTGCCAGCAGCAAATCTTTTACCGGGGAGCTGTTTTTT
TRBV19,TRBJ2-1,-,-,CASSTSSALGEQFF,TGTGCCAGTAGTACCTCTAGCGCCCTGGGTGAGCAGTTCTTC
TRBV12-5,TRBJ2-3,-,-,CASGPDRIRTDTQYF,TGTGCTAGTGGACCTGACAGGATTCGCACAGATACGCAGTATTTT
TRBV9,TRBJ1-3,-,-,CASSVEDCCSGNTIYF,TGTGCCAGCAGCGTGGAGGACTGTTGCTCTGGAAACACCATATATTTT
TRBV18,TRBJ1-1,-,-,CASSPYLATEAFF,TGTGCCAGCTCACCCTACCTAGCCACTGAAGCTTTCTTT
TRBV6-6,TRBJ2-1,once,-,CASSFKQGIDYNEQFF,TGTGCCAGCAGTTTTAAACAGGGAATCGACTACAATGAGCAGTTCTTC
TRBV4-3,TRBJ1-5,once,-,CASSQSTVSNQPQHF,TGCGCCAGCAGCCAATCTACAGTGTCCAATCAGCCCCAGCATTTT
TRBV5-8,TRBJ2-3,-,-,CATPTTGTDTTDTQYF,TGTGCCACCCCAACCACAGGGACGGACACCACAGATACGCAGTATTTT
TRBV7-8,TRBJ1-5,-,TRBD1,CASSYRQGNIWSNQPQHF,TGTGCCAGCAGCTACAGACAGGGGAATATTTGGAGCAATCAGCCCCAGCATTTT
TRBV6-1,TRBJ1-1,-,-,CASSGKTPMNTEAFF,TGTGCCAGCAGTGGCAAGACACCTATGAACACTGAAGCTTTCTTT
TRBV7-3,TRBJ2-2,-,-,CASSSRGGDTGELFF,TGTGCCAGCAGCTCCCGAGGGGGGGACACCGGGGAGCTGTTTTTT
TRBV5-1,TRBJ2-3,-,TRBD2,CASSLGLAGGPTDTQYF,TGCGCCAGCAGCTTGGGACTAGCGGGGGGCCCCACAGATACGCAGTATTTT